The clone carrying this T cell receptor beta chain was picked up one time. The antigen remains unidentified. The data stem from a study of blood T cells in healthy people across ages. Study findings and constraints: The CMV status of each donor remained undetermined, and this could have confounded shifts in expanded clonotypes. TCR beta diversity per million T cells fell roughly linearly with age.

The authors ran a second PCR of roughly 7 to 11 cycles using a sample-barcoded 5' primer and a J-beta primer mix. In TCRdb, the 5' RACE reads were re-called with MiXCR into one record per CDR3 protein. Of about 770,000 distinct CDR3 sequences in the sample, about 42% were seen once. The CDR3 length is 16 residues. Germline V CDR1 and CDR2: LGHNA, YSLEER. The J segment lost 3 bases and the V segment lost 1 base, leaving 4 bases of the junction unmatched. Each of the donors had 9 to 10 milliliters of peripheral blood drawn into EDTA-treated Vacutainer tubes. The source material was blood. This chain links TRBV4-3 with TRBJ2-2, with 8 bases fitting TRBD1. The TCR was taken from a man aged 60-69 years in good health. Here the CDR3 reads CASSQGYRGDTGELFF. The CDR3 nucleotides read TGCGCCAGCAGCCAAGGGTACAGGGGGGACACCGGGGAGCTGTTTTTT.